This passage covers 26 T cell receptor beta chains from one sample sequenced in a study of blood T cell repertoires in COVID-19. The assay was immunoSEQ multiplex PCR, and TCRdb's table has in-frame clones only and misses some. The data show 300,000 to 400,000 clones, roughly nine tenths seen once. Sample: PBMCs or T cells enriched from blood (not recorded which). The receptor set was obtained from a man aged 18 to 29 who had recovered from COVID-19.

The chain has TRBV10-3 and TRBJ1-5; the D is unclear. Trimming cost V 0 bases and J 0 bases, with 6 bases left between them. CDR1 and CDR2 from the germline V gene are ENHRY and SYGVKD. The CDR3 has 15 amino acids. The CDR3, as DNA: TGTGCCATCAGTGAGTCGACAAATAGCAATCAGCCCCAGCATTTT. It specifies CAISESTNSNQPQHF.

The chain couples TRBV6-6 to TRBJ1-4, with D possibly matching TRBD1 (6 bases). The CDR3 loop spans 16 amino acids. The V end was cut by 0 bases, the J end by 7 bases, with 15 bases between. The germline V gene encodes CDR1 MNHNY and CDR2 SVGAGI (reference sequence). Written as DNA, the CDR3 is TGTGCCAGCAGTTACTCAGAGGGGGGGCACGGTGAAAAACTGTTTTTT. Amino acid sequence: CASSYSEGGHGEKLFF.

This chain uses TRBV7-2 with TRBJ1-6, with D perhaps TRBD1 (5 bases). V lost 2 bases, J lost 10 bases, and 15 bases lay in between. The germline CDR1 and CDR2 sequences are SGHTA and FQGNSA. The CDR3 is 15 amino acids. CDR3 coding DNA: TGTGCCAGCAGCTTATTGTCTGGGGAGGGGTCACCCCTCCACTTT. It yields the protein CASSLLSGEGSPLHF.

The gene calls are TRBV5-1 and TRBJ2-3; maybe TRBD1 (5 bases). V was shortened by 4 bases and J by 3 bases, with 15 bases between the two germline ends. Germline V lookup: CDR1 SGHRS, CDR2 YFSETQ. The CDR3 sequence is 15 residues long. This CDR3 is CASSPEGERTDTQYF. CDR3 nucleotide sequence: TGCGCCAGCAGCCCGGAAGGGGAAAGAACAGATACGCAGTATTTT.

This clone is a singleton in its sample. This chain uses TRBV7-8 with TRBJ1-2; D is unresolved. The germline V gene encodes CDR1 SGHVS and CDR2 FQNEAQ. Between the trimmed V and J ends, which lost 2 bases and 1 base, there was a span of 5 bases. The CDR3 spans 13 residues. This CDR3 reads CASSLTSNYGYTF. In nucleotides, the CDR3 is TGTGCCAGCAGCTTAACAAGTAACTATGGCTACACCTTC.

V gene TRBV15 combines with J gene TRBJ2-1; 8 bases are a match to TRBD1. CDR3 length: 16 amino acids. Germline V gives CDR1 LNHNV, CDR2 YYDKDF (reference sequence). After removal of 0 bases from V and 7 bases from J, the junction contained 8 bases not matched to a gene. The CDR3 region has the DNA TGTGCCACCAGCAGAGATCAGGGGGCGGGTGGAAATGAGCAGTTCTTC. This gives the protein CATSRDQGAGGNEQFF.

The J gene is TRBJ1-2, the V gene TRBV11-2, with D unresolved. Deletions cut 0 bases from V and 4 bases from J, with 12 bases between. The CDR3 covers 15 residues. Germline values: CDR1 SGHAT, CDR2 FQNNGV. The CDR3: CASSLEEGRVYGYTF. DNA of the CDR3: TGTGCCAGCAGCTTAGAGGAGGGTCGGGTCTATGGCTACACCTTC.

J is TRBJ1-5 and V is TRBV15, with D uncertain. CDR1 is LNHNV, CDR2 YYDKDF, per germline (reference sequence). The CDR3 covers 12 residues. Trimming removed 1 base from V and 7 bases from J, with 5 bases in between. CDR3 protein: CATSRGEQPQHF. The DNA of the CDR3 is TGTGCCACCAGCAGAGGAGAACAGCCCCAGCATTTT.

The gene calls are TRBV6-2 or TRBV6-3 and TRBJ1-1, with 8 positions matching TRBD1. This CDR3 is built from 15 residues. Germline V lookup: CDR1 MNHEY, CDR2 SVGEGT. Trimming took 2 bases from V and 6 from J; bases not matched to a gene: 8. CDR3 nucleotide sequence: TGTGCCAGCAGTTACAAGCAAGACAGGGGCGCTGAAGCTTTCTTT. The encoded protein is CASSYKQDRGAEAFF.

This clone has just a few counts. This chain links TRBV6-1 with TRBJ1-3; D ambiguous. CDR3 length: 15 amino acids. The V and J ends lost 2 bases and 7 bases respectively, with 15 bases between them. The germline V gene has CDR1 MNHNS and CDR2 SASEGT. In DNA form, the CDR3 reads TGTGCCAGCAGTGAACAAGGGAGGGTACGGAACACCATATATTTT. Encoded protein: CASSEQGRVRNTIYF.

The chain recombines TRBV6-9 with TRBJ1-4; D unclear. Germline V gene data show CDR1 as MNHGY and CDR2 as SVAAGI. The CDR3 spans 17 residues. V gave up 6 bases and J gave up 4 bases, with 21 bases separating them. The CDR3 protein is CASRSTRSSSHNEKLFF. The DNA of the CDR3 is TGTGCCAGCAGGTCTACCCGCTCGAGTTCTCATAATGAAAAACTGTTTTTT.

V usage is TRBV14 and J usage is TRBJ1-6, with 9 bases fitting TRBD1. Germline CDR1 reads SGHDN; CDR2 reads FVKESK. CDR3 size: 14 residues. After removal of 4 bases from V and 7 bases from J, the junction contained 2 bases not matched to a gene. CDR3: CASSPGQGNSPLHF. CDR3 coding DNA: TGTGCCAGCAGCCCTGGACAGGGGAATTCACCCCTCCACTTT.

The rearrangement joins TRBV9 to TRBJ1-6; weak D call: TRBD1 (5 bases). Deletions cut 4 bases from V and 7 bases from J, with 15 bases between. Looked up from germline, CDR1 is SGDLS and CDR2 is YYNGEE. This CDR3 contains 15 residues. The CDR3 loop reads CASSWRQGGNSPLHF. DNA for the CDR3: TGTGCCAGCAGCTGGCGGCAGGGTGGAAATTCACCCCTCCACTTT.

V and J are TRBV19 and TRBJ1-5, with no clear D. Deletions cut 0 bases from V and 1 base from J, with 7 bases between. CDR3 length equals 15 residues. Germline V gives CDR1 LNHDA, CDR2 SQIVND (reference sequence). The CDR3: CASSIEGRSNQPQHF. The CDR3 DNA reads TGTGCCAGTAGTATAGAGGGGAGAAGCAATCAGCCCCAGCATTTT.

In its sample, this clone was seen once. This chain joins TRBV7-9 and TRBJ2-5; TRBD2 matches at 9 bases. Trimming at V came to 5 bases and at J to 6 bases, leaving 7 bases not matched to a gene. The CDR3 runs 14 residues. Per germline, CDR1 SEHNR and CDR2 FQNEAQ (reference sequence). The CDR3 sequence: CASSPWTSVQTQYF. CDR3 DNA sequence: TGTGCCAGCAGCCCCTGGACTAGCGTACAGACCCAGTACTTC.

The chain has TRBV15 and TRBJ2-5; 10 bases fit TRBD2. Trimming at V came to 5 bases and at J to 4 bases, leaving 10 bases not matched to a gene. Germline CDR1 and CDR2: LNHNV and YYDKDF (reference sequence). This CDR3 spans 16 amino acids. CDR3 region: CATSPPSGRALETQYF. CDR3 nucleotide sequence: TGTGCCACCAGCCCTCCCAGCGGGAGGGCTTTAGAGACCCAGTACTTC.

The J gene is TRBJ2-3, the V gene TRBV28; weak D call: TRBD1 (6 bases). Looked up from germline, CDR1 is MDHEN and CDR2 is SYDVKM. Trimming shortened V by 4 bases and J by 1 base, and 12 bases separated the two germline ends. This CDR3 region has 15 residues. The CDR3 here is CASSWGRGRTDTQYF. Written as DNA, the CDR3 is TGTGCCAGCAGTTGGGGCAGGGGACGCACAGATACGCAGTATTTT. The entire variable domain, with the rest obtained from reference TRBV28 and TRBJ2-3, is as follows: DVKVTQSSRYLVKRTGEKVFLECVQDMDHENMFWYRQDPGLGLRLIYFSYDVKMKEKGDIPEGYSVSREKKERFSLILESASTNQTSMYLCASSWGRGRTDTQYFGPGTRLTVL.

The CDR3 region is CASSLGEYQPQHF. DNA of the CDR3: TGTGCCAGCAGTTTAGGGGAGTATCAGCCCCAGCATTTT. J is TRBJ1-5 and V is TRBV27; no definite D call. The CDR3 runs 13 residues. Germline V lookup: CDR1 MNHEY, CDR2 SMNVEV (reference sequence). Deletions cut 2 bases from V and 5 bases from J, with 7 bases between.

This chain uses TRBV4-1 with TRBJ2-1, with unresolved D. Germline V gives CDR1 MGHRA, CDR2 YSYEKL. The CDR3 covers 13 residues. V lost 4 bases and J 7 bases, leaving 11 bases between the germline ends. The CDR3 DNA is TGCGCCAGCAGCCCCGCCAGTTTGAATGAGCAGTTCTTC. Translated: CASSPASLNEQFF.

The DNA for the CDR3 is TGTGCCAGCAGCTTCCCCCTCGAGGGAGGCGAGCAGTACTTC. Its protein is CASSFPLEGGEQYF. The gene calls are TRBV11-2 and TRBJ2-7, with D perhaps matching TRBD2 (6 bases). The V end lost 3 bases, the J end lost 6 bases, and 15 bases lay between the germline ends. The germline V gene has CDR1 SGHAT and CDR2 FQNNGV. This CDR3 has 14 residues.

This chain joins TRBV5-1 and TRBJ2-7; TRBD1 aligns across 11 bases. Germline V lookup: CDR1 SGHRS, CDR2 YFSETQ. V dropped 3 bases and J dropped 5; count of bases not matched to a gene: 7. This CDR3 comprises 15 residues. CDR3 coding DNA: TGCGCCAGCAGCTCGGGGACAGGGGGTAGGGACGAGCAGTACTTC. Translation gives CASSSGTGGRDEQYF.

The genes are TRBV7-3 and TRBJ2-3, with D possibly matching TRBD2 (5 bases). The CDR3 covers 15 residues. Germline lookup yields CDR1 SGHTA and CDR2 FQGTGA. The V end lost 8 bases, the J end lost 2 bases, and 17 bases lay between the germline ends. The CDR3 DNA reads TGTGCCAGCTCCCAATCGGGGATCAACACAGATACGCAGTATTTT. This sequence encodes CASSQSGINTDTQYF.

The rearrangement joins TRBV4-2 to TRBJ1-1; 8 bases match TRBD1. The CDR3 totals 15 residues. Germline V lookup: CDR1 LGHNA, CDR2 YNFKEQ. V trimming: 4 bases; J trimming: 1 base; junction bases outside the gene matches: 5. The CDR3 loop is CASSREGQENTEAFF. CDR3 coding DNA: TGTGCCAGCAGCCGGGAGGGACAGGAGAACACTGAAGCTTTCTTT.

This chain uses TRBV15 with TRBJ2-3, with 12 bases aligning to TRBD2. Germline CDR1 and CDR2: LNHNV and YYDKDF (reference sequence). The CDR3 has 16 amino acids. The V and J ends lost 3 bases and 3 bases, in that order; junction bases with no gene match: 4. The CDR3 DNA follows: TGTGCCACCAGCAGCAGGACTAGCGGGGTTACAGATACGCAGTATTTT. Amino acids: CATSSRTSGVTDTQYF.

The V gene is TRBV10-3, the J gene TRBJ1-2; D is possibly TRBD1 (5 bases). Germline CDR1 is ENHRY and CDR2 is SYGVKD. CDR3 length: 15 residues. Trimming shortened V by 0 bases and J by 5 bases, and 13 bases separated the two germline ends. The CDR3 protein is CAISESATGPYGYTF. DNA of the CDR3: TGTGCCATCAGTGAGTCGGCAACAGGACCTTATGGCTACACCTTC.

The J gene is TRBJ2-1, the V gene TRBV30; D uncertain. Germline V CDR1 and CDR2: GTSNPN, SVGIG (reference sequence). With 6 bases removed from V and 1 base from J, the gap between germline ends came to 10 bases. The CDR3 has 13 residues. DNA of the CDR3: TGTGCCTGTGGCGTCGGGTCCTACAATGAGCAGTTCTTC. Translating gives CACGVGSYNEQFF.